Following are 8 T cell receptor beta chains from one sample sequenced in a study of technical replicates of blood from a few donors. Measured with immunoSEQ multiplex PCR; TCRdb has only the in-frame clones, and not every one. This table has approximately 81,000 clones, 81% appearing once. The sequenced sample consisted of PBMCs. These receptors all come from a human donor in good health. Some clones in this sample may be carry-over from other donors' samples.

The J gene is TRBJ1-1, the V gene TRBV29-1; 11 nucleotides match TRBD1. This CDR3 comprises 13 residues. Germline trimming cut 5 bases from V and 12 bases from J; bases unmatched to any gene: 11. The germline V gene has CDR1 SQVTM and CDR2 ANQGSEA. The CDR3 reads CSVQDRGRFEPFF. The CDR3 DNA is TGCAGCGTTCAGGACAGGGGGCGGTTCGAACCTTTCTTT. The full variable domain, with the rest looked up from reference TRBV29-1 and TRBJ1-1, is SAVISQKPSRDICQRGTSLTIQCQVDSQVTMMFWYRQQPGQSLTLIATANQGSEATYESGFVIDKFPISRPNLTFSTLTVSNMSPEDSSIYLCSVQDRGRFEPFFGQGTRLTVV.

CDR3 in amino acids: CASSFAGTGGFYEQYF. CDR3 DNA: TGTGCCAGCAGCTTTGCCGGGACAGGGGGTTTCTACGAGCAGTACTTC. The rearrangement joins TRBV7-2 to TRBJ2-7; 11 nucleotides agree with TRBD1. The germline V gene encodes CDR1 SGHTA and CDR2 FQGNSA. With V trimmed by 3 bases and J by 3 bases, 7 bases remained unmatched. CDR3 length equals 16 residues.

The V call is TRBV5-4, the J call TRBJ1-5, with 8 bases lining up with TRBD1. V was clipped by 4 bases and J by 7 bases; unmatched bases: 4. The CDR3 is 13 residues long. Per germline, CDR1 SGHNT and CDR2 YYREEE (reference sequence). In DNA, the CDR3 is TGTGCCAGCAGCGCGGACAGGGTCCAGCCCCAGCATTTT. Its protein is CASSADRVQPQHF.

Note on this clone: The germline gene is not matched at one end of the junction; a read error may be the cause. The chain recombines TRBV15 with TRBJ2-7; perhaps TRBD2 as D (7 bases). From germline, CDR1 is LNHNV and CDR2 YYDKDF (reference sequence). The CDR3 length is 12 residues. Here the CDR3 reads CATSKGGGAKDF. CDR3 DNA sequence: TGTGCCACTTCAAAAGGGGGAGGGGCTAAAGACTTC.

The chain has TRBV5-4 and TRBJ2-7; 7 bases match TRBD1. The germline V gene encodes CDR1 SGHNT and CDR2 YYREEE (reference sequence). Trimming cost V 4 bases and J 4 bases; bases outside gene matches: 2. This CDR3 spans 12 amino acids. This chain's CDR3 is CASSRQGYEQYF. DNA of the CDR3: TGTGCCAGCAGCCGACAGGGTTACGAGCAGTACTTC.

The chain joins TRBV9 to TRBJ1-2; 8 bases agree with TRBD1. This CDR3 spans 16 amino acids. Germline V CDR1 and CDR2: SGDLS, YYNGEE. The trim removed 4 bases at V and 1 base at J, leaving 9 bases unmatched. This CDR3 is CASSPGMGQVNYGYTF. CDR3 DNA: TGTGCCAGCAGCCCCGGGATGGGACAGGTTAACTATGGCTACACCTTC. Full variable domain (remainder filled in from reference TRBV9 and TRBJ1-2): DSGVTQTPKHLITATGQRVTLRCSPRSGDLSVYWYQQSLDQGLQFLIQYYNGEERAKGNILERFSAQQFPDLHSELNLSSLELGDSALYFCASSPGMGQVNYGYTFGSGTRLTVV.

This chain joins TRBV30 and TRBJ2-7, with D possibly being TRBD1 (6 bases). There are 16 residues in the CDR3. Germline CDR1 and CDR2: GTSNPN and SVGIG (reference sequence). Trimming pared 0 bases from V and 3 bases from J, leaving 18 bases between. The DNA for the CDR3 is TGTGCCTGGAGTGTAGGACAGCCATCCTATAACTACGAGCAGTACTTC. Protein product: CAWSVGQPSYNYEQYF.

The V gene is TRBV29-1, the J gene TRBJ2-1; D gene uncertain. The CDR3 spans 12 residues. Trimming left V 0 bases short and J 7 bases short, with 7 bases between. Germline assignment: CDR1 SQVTM and CDR2 ANQGSEA. The CDR3 here is CSVEDSRNEQFF. DNA for the CDR3: TGCAGCGTTGAAGATTCGAGGAATGAGCAGTTCTTC.